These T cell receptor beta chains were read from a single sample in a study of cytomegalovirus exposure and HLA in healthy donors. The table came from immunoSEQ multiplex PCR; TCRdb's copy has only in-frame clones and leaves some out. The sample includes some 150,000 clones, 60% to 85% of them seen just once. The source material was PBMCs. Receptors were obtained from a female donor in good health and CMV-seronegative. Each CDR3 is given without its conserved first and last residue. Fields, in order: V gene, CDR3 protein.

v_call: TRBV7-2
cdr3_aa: ASSLVGAPYGYT

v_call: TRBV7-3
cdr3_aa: ASSLKPPGSGVGTGANVLT

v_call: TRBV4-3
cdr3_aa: ASSQGAEPFTDTQY

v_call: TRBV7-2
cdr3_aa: ASSLGGGYHTDTQY

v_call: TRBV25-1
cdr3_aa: ASTTGVRAF

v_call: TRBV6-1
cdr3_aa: ASGSGGTQY

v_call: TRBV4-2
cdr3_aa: ASSQDLFSGGIGQY

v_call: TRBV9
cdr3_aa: ASRPDRGTGNTIY

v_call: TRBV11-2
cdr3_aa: ASSASRTGPQETQY

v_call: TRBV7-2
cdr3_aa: ASSLISSPPDTQY

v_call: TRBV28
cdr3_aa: ASSSYPREQY

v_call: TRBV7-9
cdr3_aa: ASSVGTGPYEQY

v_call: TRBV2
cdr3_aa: ASSRDPPGGEQF

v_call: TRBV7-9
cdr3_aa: ASSDPTGGTNEKLF

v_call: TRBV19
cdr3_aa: ASRTGTTVAEAF

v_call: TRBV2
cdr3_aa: ASSEGTGVLVTNEKLF

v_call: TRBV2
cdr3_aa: ASSGGQVNSPLH

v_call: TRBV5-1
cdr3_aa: ASRETGSYEQY

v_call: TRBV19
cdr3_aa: ATQLAGTNTGELF

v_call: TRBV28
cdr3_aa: ASQRTSGPSD

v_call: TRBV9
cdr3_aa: ASSVGGGRGLEQY

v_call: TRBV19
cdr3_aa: ATGRAQGTEAF

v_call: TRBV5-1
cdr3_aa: ASRGRDTGNWEQY

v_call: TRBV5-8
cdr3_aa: ASSSPSGGTYNEQF

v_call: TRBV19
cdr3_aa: ASSSDRRANYGYT

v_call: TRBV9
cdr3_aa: ASSVGVGGDTGELF

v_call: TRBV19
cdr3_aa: ASSARDRGVLLSLNTEAF

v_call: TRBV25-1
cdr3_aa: ASLGQGAISPLH

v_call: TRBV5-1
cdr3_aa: ASSLVLGGTDTQY

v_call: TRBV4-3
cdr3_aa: ASSRTSGGRFTDTQY

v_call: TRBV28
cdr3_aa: ASGSGYYEQY

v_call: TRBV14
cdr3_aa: ASSPGLAGRIAYNEQF

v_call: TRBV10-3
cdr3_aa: AIRGAGRSTGELF

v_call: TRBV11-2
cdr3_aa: ASSPRAQGLRGYEQY

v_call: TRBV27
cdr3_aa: ASRLRDTQY

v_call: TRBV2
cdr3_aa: ASRTSTNTGELF

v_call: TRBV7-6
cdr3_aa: ASSRKLASRGAGELF

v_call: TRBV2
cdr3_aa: ASSQRDRGYT

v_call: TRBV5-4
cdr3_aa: ASSFGTPGGTEAF

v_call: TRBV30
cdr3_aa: AWSWSLAGQPQH

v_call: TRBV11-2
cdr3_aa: ASSLGDSLGQPQH

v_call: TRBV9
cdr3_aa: ASSVGSGRYTGELF

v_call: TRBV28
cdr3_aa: ASGQGGAAETQY

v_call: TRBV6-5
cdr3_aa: ASIRSSGTAYEQY

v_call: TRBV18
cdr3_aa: ASSSRTKRGSSYEQY

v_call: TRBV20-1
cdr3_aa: SATTGVGYT

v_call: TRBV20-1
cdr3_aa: SAEGVAEAF